This passage covers 31 T cell receptor beta chains from one sample sequenced in a study of T cells in Graves' hyperthyroidism and ophthalmopathy. RNA transcripts served as the template for amplifying TCR beta CDR3 regions. TCR CDR3 underwent first-round RT-PCR with the HTBI primer set. One entry per CDR3 protein results from TCRdb running MiXCR on the multiplex PCR reads. Of some 420,000 distinct CDR3 sequences listed, roughly an eighth are singletons. What was sequenced was blood. These receptors came from a woman aged 18-29 years with Graves' hyperthyroidism.

The sample holds many counts of this clonotype. The chain recombines TRBV2 with TRBJ1-2; D unresolved. With 7 bases removed from V and 0 bases from J, the gap between germline ends came to 12 bases. The CDR3 runs 14 residues. CDR1 is SNHLY, CDR2 FYNNEI, per germline. The CDR3 coding sequence is TGTGCCAGCAACGGACCGCAAGCTAACTATGGCTACACCTTC. Protein product: CASNGPQANYGYTF.

This clonotype was recorded many times. The rearrangement uses TRBV10-2 and TRBJ2-1; TRBD2 agrees at 8 bases. Trimming took 4 bases from V and 5 from J; bases not matched to a gene: 16. The CDR3 length is 18 residues. Germline V gene data show CDR1 as WSHSY and CDR2 as SAAADI. The CDR3 loop is CASSGTAGVPDWDNEQFF. The CDR3 DNA is TGCGCCAGCAGTGGGACAGCGGGAGTTCCGGATTGGGACAATGAGCAGTTCTTC.

This clonotype was seen a few times. The rearrangement joins TRBV5-1 to TRBJ1-4; D not certain. Looked up from germline, CDR1 is SGHRS and CDR2 is YFSETQ. V dropped 0 bases and J dropped 8 bases, with 8 bases sitting between them. The CDR3 is made up of 13 amino acids. The CDR3 DNA sequence: TGCGCCAGCAGCTTGGGTCCGGAAGAAAAACTGTTTTTT. This gives the protein CASSLGPEEKLFF.

The CDR3 reads CASSSRTGDSDTQYF. In nucleotides, the CDR3 is TGTGCCAGCAGCTCCCGGACAGGTGATTCAGATACGCAGTATTTT. This chain joins TRBV9 and TRBJ2-3; the match to TRBD1 covers 7 bases. The CDR3 runs to 15 residues. Unmatched junction bases numbered 9, after V lost 4 bases and J lost 4 bases. CDR1 is SGDLS and CDR2 is YYNGEE in the germline V gene.

This clonotype came up a few times. The DNA of the CDR3 is TGTGCCAGCAGTTTTCAAGCGGGAGGCCTCACAGATACGCAGTATTTT. As protein: CASSFQAGGLTDTQYF. This chain links TRBV27 with TRBJ2-3; 9 bases map to TRBD2. CDR1 and CDR2 (germline): MNHEY, SMNVEV (reference sequence). V shed 3 bases and J 2 bases; nucleotides not matched to a gene: 6. This CDR3 is built from 16 residues.

Note on this clonotype: This sequence may be a read error, since a much larger clone differs from it by one base. The genes are TRBV5-5 and TRBJ1-2; the D is unclear. This CDR3 is built from 15 residues. CDR1 SGHKS and CDR2 YYEKEE come from the germline V gene (reference sequence). The CDR3 here is CTSSPMEGIPYGYTF. Here the CDR3 DNA reads TGTACCAGCAGCCCCATGGAAGGAATCCCATATGGCTACACCTTC.

This clonotype was observed many times. The CDR3 DNA is TGTGCCAGCAGCGCGAAACAGGGCGGTCCCTACTATGAGCAGTACTTC. This gives the protein CASSAKQGGPYYEQYF. The chain is built from TRBV5-6 and TRBJ2-7, with D possibly matching TRBD1 (6 bases). Trimming removed 4 bases from V and 7 bases from J, with 24 bases in between. This CDR3 comprises 16 residues. Germline V CDR1 and CDR2: SGHDT, YYEEEE.

As to this clonotype: A much larger clone differs by one base, so this may be a read error. The V call is TRBV30, the J call TRBJ1-1, with a possible D match to TRBD1 (6 bases). Germline V gene data show CDR1 as GTSNPN and CDR2 as SVGIG (reference sequence). CDR3 length: 15 amino acids. CDR3 in amino acids: CGWSPTGSVLAEAFF. For the CDR3, the DNA is TGTGGCTGGAGTCCAACAGGGTCCGTTTTGGCTGAAGCTTTCTTT.

This clonotype was picked up many times. The rearrangement uses TRBV20-1 and TRBJ2-5, with unresolved D. Germline CDR1 and CDR2: DFQATT and SNEGSKA (reference sequence). Trimming shortened V by 0 bases and J by 2 bases, and 10 bases separated the two germline ends. The CDR3 loop spans 14 amino acids. The CDR3 DNA is TGCAGTGCTAGAGATAAGAGTACTCAAGAGACCCAGTACTTC. Translation gives CSARDKSTQETQYF.

This clonotype was recorded many times. V and J are TRBV28 and TRBJ1-1; D may be TRBD1 (5 bases). Germline CDR1 is MDHEN and CDR2 is SYDVKM. The V end lost 7 bases, the J end lost 10 bases, and 19 bases lay between the germline ends. The CDR3 has 13 amino acids. Written as DNA, the CDR3 is TGTGCCAGCACCCTGGGCGGGGGGGTAATAGCTTTCTTT. This translates into CASTLGGGVIAFF.

The chain has TRBV28 and TRBJ2-7; no definite D call. The CDR3 sequence is 12 residues long. Looked up from germline, CDR1 is MDHEN and CDR2 is SYDVKM. V lost 2 bases, J lost 6 bases, and 8 bases lay in between. The CDR3: CASSLGAPEQYF. The CDR3 DNA reads as TGTGCCAGCAGTTTAGGTGCTCCCGAGCAGTACTTC.

Ten or more counts support this clonotype. The chain carries TRBV6-2 or TRBV6-3 and TRBJ2-7, with D unresolved. This CDR3 has 14 residues. Germline V CDR1 and CDR2: MNHEY, SVGEGT. Deletions cut 6 bases from V and 2 bases from J, with 14 bases between. The CDR3 DNA sequence: TGTGCCAGCAGCTTCAGCAACCAAGCCTACGAGCAGTACTTC. Translation: CASSFSNQAYEQYF.

This clonotype appeared many times. V and J are TRBV25-1 and TRBJ1-2; D gene uncertain. The CDR3 consists of 17 residues. Germline CDR1 and CDR2: MGHDK and SYGVNS. Trimming took off 8 bases at V and 7 bases at J, with 29 bases between the two ends. The CDR3 coding sequence is TGTGCCAGCCCGTTCAGCGGAAAGGCGACCGCTTTATTTGGCTACACCTTC. As protein: CASPFSGKATALFGYTF.

This chain connects TRBV20-1 to TRBJ2-4, with 13 bases matching TRBD2. This CDR3 is 16 amino acids long. Per the germline V gene, CDR1 is DFQATT and CDR2 is SNEGSKA (reference sequence). With V trimmed by 3 bases and J by 4 bases, 6 bases remained unmatched. Here the CDR3 DNA reads TGCAGTGCTAGGGGACTAGCGGGACCCCAAAAAAACATTCAGTACTTC. Protein product: CSARGLAGPQKNIQYF.

This clonotype came up many times. The gene calls are TRBV13 and TRBJ2-5; no clear D gene. Trimming removed 4 bases from V and 1 base from J, with 7 bases in between. Germline lookup yields CDR1 PRHDT and CDR2 FYEKMQ (reference sequence). CDR3 size: 13 residues. DNA of the CDR3: TGTGCCAGCAGCTCCCCGGGCCAAGAGACCCAGTACTTC. Residues: CASSSPGQETQYF.

This clonotype was seen a few times. This chain links TRBV20-1 with TRBJ1-1, with unresolved D. The CDR3 spans 14 residues. V was trimmed by 6 bases and J by 0 bases, leaving 14 bases between them. Germline-derived CDR1 and CDR2 are DFQATT and SNEGSKA (reference sequence). CDR3 amino acids: CSALPLGLNTEAFF. CDR3 nucleotide sequence: TGCAGTGCCCTCCCTTTAGGGCTGAACACTGAAGCTTTCTTT.

This clonotype came up many times. The rearrangement links TRBV2 to TRBJ2-1, with TRBD1 matching over 7 bases. This CDR3 has 15 residues. Germline trimming cut 3 bases from V and 8 bases from J; bases unmatched to any gene: 10. The germline V gene has CDR1 SNHLY and CDR2 FYNNEI. In nucleotides, the CDR3 is TGTGCCAGCAGTGAGGAAGGCAGGGGGTTCGATGAGCAGTTCTTC. Amino acids: CASSEEGRGFDEQFF. Variable domain in full (rest from reference TRBV2 and TRBJ2-1): EPEVTQTPSHQVTQMGQEVILRCVPISNHLYFYWYRQILGQKVEFLVSFYNNEISEKSEIFDDQFSVERPDGSNFTLKIRSTKLEDSAMYFCASSEEGRGFDEQFFGPGTRLTVL.

This clonotype was detected many times. The rearrangement uses TRBV28 and TRBJ1-2; possible D gene TRBD1, 6 bases. The V end lost 4 bases, the J end lost 0 bases, and 15 bases lay between the germline ends. Germline CDR1 and CDR2: MDHEN and SYDVKM. This CDR3 has 16 amino acids. CDR3: CASSSFGTRANYGYTF. In nucleotides, the CDR3 is TGTGCCAGCAGTTCTTTCGGGACAAGGGCTAACTATGGCTACACCTTC.

This clonotype has only one observation. V gene TRBV18 combines with J gene TRBJ1-1, with a tentative D call TRBD1 (5 bases). Trimming took off 3 bases at V and 4 bases at J, with 15 bases between the two ends. Germline CDR1 and CDR2: KGHSH and LQKENI. This CDR3 is built from 15 residues. This CDR3 is CASSPTNRPITEAFF. CDR3 coding DNA: TGTGCCAGCTCACCTACCAACAGGCCGATCACTGAAGCTTTCTTT.

The chain couples TRBV20-1 to TRBJ2-1; TRBD2 matches at 14 bases. CDR1 is DFQATT, CDR2 SNEGSKA, per germline (reference sequence). The CDR3 totals 16 residues. Trimming cost V 4 bases and J 6 bases; bases outside gene matches: 8. CDR3: CSATRLAGGPGNEQFF. DNA for the CDR3: TGCAGTGCTACCCGACTAGCGGGAGGGCCGGGCAATGAGCAGTTCTTC.

A few counts support this clonotype. This may stem from a read error, because a much larger clone lies one nucleotide away. The genes are TRBV6-5 and TRBJ2-1; no clear D gene. V lost 2 bases and J lost 4, with 9 bases in between. This CDR3 contains 14 residues. From germline, CDR1 is MNHEY and CDR2 SVGAGI. The CDR3 DNA follows: TGTGCCAGCAGTTACGAAACGGAGTACAATGAGCAGTTCTTC. This sequence encodes CASSYETEYNEQFF.

This clonotype was seen only a few times. The chain combines TRBV13 with TRBJ2-5, with a tentative D call TRBD2 (5 bases). The CDR3 spans 16 residues. The germline V and J ends were trimmed by 5 bases and 0 bases, with 16 bases remaining between them. Germline V gene lookup returns CDR1 PRHDT and CDR2 FYEKMQ (reference sequence). The DNA for the CDR3 is TGTGCCAGCAGCCAGCGGTGGCAAGTGAACCAAGAGACCCAGTACTTC. Encoded protein: CASSQRWQVNQETQYF. The full variable domain, in which reference TRBV13 and TRBJ2-5 provide the parts outside the CDR3, is AAGVIQSPRHLIKEKRETATLKCYPIPRHDTVYWYQQGPGQDPQFLISFYEKMQSDKGSIPDRFSAQQFSDYHSELNMSSLELGDSALYFCASSQRWQVNQETQYFGPGTRLLVL.

This clonotype was recorded many times. The V call is TRBV12-3 or TRBV12-4, the J call TRBJ1-1; D remains unclear. The CDR3 is 12 amino acids. V dropped 1 base and J dropped 6 bases, with 6 bases sitting between them. For the CDR3, the DNA is TGTGCCAGCAGTTTAGGGAAAGCTGAAGCTTTCTTT. Its protein is CASSLGKAEAFF.

This clonotype showed up many times. This chain joins TRBV11-3 and TRBJ1-1; D possibly corresponds to TRBD1 (6 bases). From germline, CDR1 is SGHNT and CDR2 YENEEA. CDR3 length: 12 amino acids. The V and J ends lost 5 bases and 4 bases respectively, with 8 bases between them. The CDR3: CASSEDSTEAFF. DNA of the CDR3: TGTGCCAGCAGCGAGGACAGCACTGAAGCTTTCTTT.

This clonotype was seen a handful of times. This chain connects TRBV5-1 to TRBJ2-5; 13 nucleotides line up with TRBD2. V was clipped by 0 bases and J by 4 bases; unmatched bases: 3. The CDR3 is 16 amino acids. Looked up from germline, CDR1 is SGHRS and CDR2 is YFSETQ. DNA for the CDR3: TGCGCCAGCAGCTTGGGGCGACTAGCGGGAGGAGAGACCCAGTACTTC. Amino acids: CASSLGRLAGGETQYF.

This clonotype was counted ten times or more. The rearrangement links TRBV5-1 to TRBJ2-7, with D possibly being TRBD1 (5 bases). The CDR3 extends over 15 amino acids. V lost 4 bases and J 1 base, leaving 15 bases between the germline ends. Germline V gene sequence: CDR1 SGHRS, CDR2 YFSETQ. The CDR3: CASSPGITGSYEQYF. The DNA for the CDR3 is TGCGCCAGCAGCCCAGGGATTACTGGGTCCTACGAGCAGTACTTC.

This clonotype has just a few counts. The gene calls are TRBV5-6 and TRBJ1-1; 7 nucleotides agree with TRBD1. V was clipped by 0 bases and J by 4 bases; unmatched bases: 3. Germline CDR1 is SGHDT and CDR2 is YYEEEE. The CDR3 is made up of 14 amino acids. Here the CDR3 DNA reads TGTGCCAGCAGCTTGGAGACAGGGCCCACTGAAGCTTTCTTT. This encodes CASSLETGPTEAFF.

At least ten counts were recorded for this clonotype. The genes are TRBV12-3 or TRBV12-4 and TRBJ2-7, with TRBD1 identical over 8 bases. Trimming cost V 5 bases and J 1 base; bases outside gene matches: 4. The CDR3 is 14 residues long. For the CDR3, the DNA is TGTGCCAGCAGTCACCGGGACAGGTCCTACGAGCAGTACTTC. Its translation is CASSHRDRSYEQYF.

The rearrangement joins TRBV27 to TRBJ2-7, with 10 bases that match TRBD2. The CDR3 covers 15 residues. CDR1 is MNHEY, CDR2 SMNVEV, per germline (reference sequence). V dropped 3 bases and J dropped 4; count of bases not matched to a gene: 6. Here the CDR3 reads CASSFLSGRYYEQYF. The CDR3 nucleotides read TGTGCCAGCAGTTTCCTTAGCGGGAGGTATTACGAGCAGTACTTC.

This chain connects TRBV5-4 to TRBJ1-2; possible D gene TRBD1, 5 bases. Germline CDR1 and CDR2: SGHNT and YYREEE (reference sequence). Deletions cut 4 bases from V and 0 bases from J, with 13 bases between. CDR3 length: 15 residues. CDR3 nucleotide sequence: TGTGCCAGCAGCATTCAGGGAGAGGCTAACTATGGCTACACCTTC. Its translation is CASSIQGEANYGYTF. The variable domain in full, with the rest retrieved from reference TRBV5-4 and TRBJ1-2, is ETGVTQSPTHLIKTRGQQVTLRCSSQSGHNTVSWYQQALGQGPQFIFQYYREEENGRGNFPPRFSGLQFPNYSSELNVNALELDDSALYLCASSIQGEANYGYTFGSGTRLTVV.

This clonotype was picked up a small number of times. This rearrangement joins TRBV29-1 to TRBJ2-7; D is tentatively TRBD1 or TRBD2 (5 bases each). This CDR3 is 12 amino acids long. V lost 5 bases to trimming and J lost 4 bases, with 12 bases between them. CDR1 is SQVTM, CDR2 ANQGSEA, per germline. In DNA form, the CDR3 reads TGCAGCGTTCTGGGGGAACAGTACGAGCAGTACTTC. Translating gives CSVLGEQYEQYF.